This T cell receptor beta chain came from a study of T cell repertoires in cytomegalovirus infection. Overall study context: Public TCR beta signatures indicated both CMV infection and matching HLA type.

The table lists this clonotype with a few counts. The antigen is unknown. Overall study results and limits: HLA-C-restricted CMV clonotypes gave the most frequent clonotype in two of eight donors.

There are 10 residues in the CDR3. V was shortened by 6 bases and J by 6 bases, with 4 bases between the two germline ends. MiXCR, run by TCRdb on the reads, gives a single entry per CDR3 protein. There are 200,000 or so distinct CDR3 sequences in the sample; about 28% occur only once, and approximately 30% lies in the top ten. The rearrangement joins TRBV12-3 or TRBV12-4 to TRBJ2-3; no firm D call. The sequencing input was PBMCs. The sequence came from a human donor in good health (CMV status not recorded). Some clones in this sample may be carry-over from other donors' samples. This CDR3 reads CASRGDTQYF. In DNA form, the CDR3 reads TGTGCCAGCAGGGGGGATACGCAGTATTTT.